Listed below are T cell receptor beta chains from one sample, sequenced in a study of shared clonotypes between healthy human individuals. Assay used: immunoSEQ multiplex PCR; TCRdb lists only in-frame clones, some missing. The table lists under 2,000,000 clones, less than 95% of them singletons, with 1.2% in the top ten. The sequencing input was naive CD8+ T cells sorted from blood. Source of these receptors: a man younger than 35 in good health. CDR3s leave out the opening cysteine and the closing phenylalanine or tryptophan. The D gene is left open where the match is weak. Size is omitted from some rows. Given values are once, few, many or a class for expanded clones.

j_gene	v_gene	d_gene	abundance	CDR3aa
TRBJ1-2	TRBV7-9	.	.	ASSLAQGATYGYT
TRBJ2-7	TRBV27	TRBD1	once	ASSSAETGFNEQY
TRBJ2-3	TRBV5-6	.	.	ASSSGSGADTQY
TRBJ1-6	TRBV12-2	.	.	ASRLVCQRTAVWKPLH
TRBJ2-7	TRBV30	.	.	AWSPRAYEQY
TRBJ1-1	TRBV4-1	.	.	ASSQDRVPDEAF
TRBJ1-1	TRBV29-1	.	.	SVDGGNTEAF
TRBJ2-7	TRBV7-6	.	.	ASSLTETYEQY
TRBJ1-4	TRBV9	.	.	ASSVGQNDEKLF
TRBJ2-7	TRBV30	.	.	AWSVAGREQY
TRBJ2-7	TRBV7-9	.	.	ASSLGGLSYEQY
TRBJ1-4	TRBV4-1	TRBD1	.	ASSHRQGNEKLF
TRBJ2-1	TRBV27	.	.	ASSLFRERNEQF
TRBJ1-5	TRBV27	.	.	ASSFSAGANQPQH
TRBJ2-7	TRBV9	.	.	ASSVEPGHSYEQY
TRBJ2-2	TRBV19	.	.	ASSIIGGGVGELF
TRBJ2-4	TRBV7-9	.	.	ASSLVTGRDIQY
TRBJ2-7	TRBV10-2	.	.	ASSQGYEQY
TRBJ2-2	TRBV5-4	.	.	ASSPSWATGELF
TRBJ2-7	TRBV30	TRBD1	.	AWSGGQGSYEQY
TRBJ1-1	TRBV9	.	.	ASSLMTAMNTEAF
TRBJ2-7	TRBV30	.	.	AWNSSPRPYEQY
TRBJ2-6	TRBV2	.	.	ASSDFSGANVLT